The entry below describes one T cell receptor beta chain. In germline, CDR1 is SGHTA, CDR2 FQGTGA. The ends were cut back, 0 bases at V and 10 bases at J, with 7 bases in the middle. The CDR3 consists of 12 residues. The data stem from a study of control samples from healthy donors and cancer patients. TCRdb's copy holds only in-frame clones and misses some; the assay was immunoSEQ multiplex PCR. The sample consists of approximately 120,000 clones, approximately 90% of them appearing once. The sequenced sample consisted of blood. The chain uses TRBV7-3 and TRBJ2-1; D uncertain. The TCR comes from a woman in her 50s in good health. This chain's CDR3 is CASSLTAREQFF. CDR3 sequence (DNA): TGTGCCAGCAGCTTAACAGCGCGGGAGCAGTTCTTC.